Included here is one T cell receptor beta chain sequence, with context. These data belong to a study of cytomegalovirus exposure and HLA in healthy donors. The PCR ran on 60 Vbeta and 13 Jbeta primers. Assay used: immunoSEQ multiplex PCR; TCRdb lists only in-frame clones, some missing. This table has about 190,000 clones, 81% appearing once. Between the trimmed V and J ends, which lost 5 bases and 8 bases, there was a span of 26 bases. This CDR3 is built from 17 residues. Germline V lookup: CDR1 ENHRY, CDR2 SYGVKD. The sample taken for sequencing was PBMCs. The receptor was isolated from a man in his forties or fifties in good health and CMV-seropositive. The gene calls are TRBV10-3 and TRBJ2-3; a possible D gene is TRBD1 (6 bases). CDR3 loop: CAISRNPVQGKSGTQYF. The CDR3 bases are TGTGCCATCAGTCGCAACCCGGTACAGGGTAAATCGGGTACGCAGTATTTT.